The TCR beta chain described here comes from a study of T-cell reconstitution after alpha-beta-depleted transplantation in children. CDR1 and CDR2 from the germline V gene are DFQATT and SNEGSKA (reference sequence). Between the trimmed V and J ends, which lost 3 bases and 9 bases, there was a span of 18 bases. There are 15 residues in the CDR3. This clonotype has a count of ten or more. The TCRbeta library incorporated unique molecular identifiers. In TCRdb, the PCR reads were re-called with MiXCR into one record per CDR3 protein. The sample consists of approximately 83,000 distinct CDR3 sequences, roughly 7.7% of them appearing once.

This sequence joins TRBV20-1 and TRBJ1-6, with D hard to call. The sequence was collected from a human donor who donated a stem cell graft to a child with congenital amegakaryocytic thrombocytopenia. The sequencing used PBMCs from the stem cell graft donor, collected from the stem cell graft. CDR3 sequence: CSARLSDSGRSPLHF. The CDR3 nucleotides are TGCAGTGCTAGGCTATCTGATTCCGGGCGTTCACCCCTCCACTTT.